This T cell receptor (beta chain) was obtained from a study of Ad26.COV2.S vaccination and SARS-CoV-2 variants. Noted treatment: 15 to 20 received Ad26.COV2.S at low or high dose, single or two shots; several received placebo; per-sample allocation not given. Samples analyzed were those drawn on day 63 after the first vaccine or placebo injection. Only in-frame clones appear in the TCRdb table, and some are missing; sequencing was by immunoSEQ multiplex PCR. The table shows hundreds of thousands of clones, with approximately 92% occurring only once. The receptor was derived from a person between 18 and 59 years old who received the Ad26.COV2.S COVID-19 vaccine or a placebo. The sequences come from peripheral blood, collected in a trial of Ad26.COV2.S vaccine versus placebo.

The CDR3 here is CASSQIPRGTDTQYF. The CDR3 DNA sequence: TGCGCCAGCAGCCAAATCCCCCGGGGCACAGATACGCAGTATTTT. The V call is TRBV4-3, the J call TRBJ2-3, with unresolved D. CDR1 LGHNA and CDR2 YSLEER come from the germline V gene. Trimming pared 2 bases from V and 1 base from J, leaving 10 bases between. The CDR3 runs 15 residues.